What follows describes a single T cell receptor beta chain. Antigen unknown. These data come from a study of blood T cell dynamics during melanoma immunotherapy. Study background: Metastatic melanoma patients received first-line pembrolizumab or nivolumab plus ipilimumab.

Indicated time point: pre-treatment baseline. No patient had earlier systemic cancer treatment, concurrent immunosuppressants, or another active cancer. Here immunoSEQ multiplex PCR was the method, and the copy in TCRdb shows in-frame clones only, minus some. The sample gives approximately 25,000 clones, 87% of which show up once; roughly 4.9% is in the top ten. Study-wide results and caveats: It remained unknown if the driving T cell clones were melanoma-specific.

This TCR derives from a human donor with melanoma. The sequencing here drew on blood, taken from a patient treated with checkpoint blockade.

In DNA form, the CDR3 reads TGTGCCAGCACCCATTCACGGATTCCAGGGGAGACCCAGTACTTC. Translating it yields CASTHSRIPGETQYF. The chain has TRBV7-8 and TRBJ2-5; D may be TRBD1 (5 bases). The ends were cut back, 7 bases at V and 5 bases at J, with 20 bases in the middle. Germline CDR1 SGHVS, CDR2 FQNEAQ. This CDR3 spans 15 amino acids.